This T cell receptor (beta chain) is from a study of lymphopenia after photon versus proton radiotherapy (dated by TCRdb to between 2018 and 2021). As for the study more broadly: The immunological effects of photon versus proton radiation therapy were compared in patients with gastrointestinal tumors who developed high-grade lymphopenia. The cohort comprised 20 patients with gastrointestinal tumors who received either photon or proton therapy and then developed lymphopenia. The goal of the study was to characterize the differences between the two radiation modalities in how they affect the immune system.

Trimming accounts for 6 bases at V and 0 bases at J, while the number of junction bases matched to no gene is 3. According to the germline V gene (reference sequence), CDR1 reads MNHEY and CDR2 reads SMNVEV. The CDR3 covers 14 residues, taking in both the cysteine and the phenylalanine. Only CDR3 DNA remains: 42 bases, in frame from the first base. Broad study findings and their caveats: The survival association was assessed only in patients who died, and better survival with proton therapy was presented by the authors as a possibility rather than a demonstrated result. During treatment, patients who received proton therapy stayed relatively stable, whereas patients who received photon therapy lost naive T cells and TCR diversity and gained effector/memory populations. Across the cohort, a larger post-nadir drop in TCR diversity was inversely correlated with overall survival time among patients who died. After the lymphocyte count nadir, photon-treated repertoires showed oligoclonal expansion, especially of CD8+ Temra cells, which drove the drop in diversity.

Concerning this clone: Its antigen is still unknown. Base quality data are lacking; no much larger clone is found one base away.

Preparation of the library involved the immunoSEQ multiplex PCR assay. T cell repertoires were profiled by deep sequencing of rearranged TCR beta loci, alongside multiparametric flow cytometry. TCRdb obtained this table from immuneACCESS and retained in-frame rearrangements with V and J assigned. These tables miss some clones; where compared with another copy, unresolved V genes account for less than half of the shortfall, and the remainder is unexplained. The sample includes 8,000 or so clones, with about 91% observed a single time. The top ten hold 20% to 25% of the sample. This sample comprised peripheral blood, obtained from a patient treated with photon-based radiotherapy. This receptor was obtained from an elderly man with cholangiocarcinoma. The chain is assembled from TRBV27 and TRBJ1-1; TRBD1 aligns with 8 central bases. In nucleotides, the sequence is TGTGCCAGCAGCTACAGGGGGGTGAACACTGAAGCTTTCTTT. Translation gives CASSYRGVNTEAFF.